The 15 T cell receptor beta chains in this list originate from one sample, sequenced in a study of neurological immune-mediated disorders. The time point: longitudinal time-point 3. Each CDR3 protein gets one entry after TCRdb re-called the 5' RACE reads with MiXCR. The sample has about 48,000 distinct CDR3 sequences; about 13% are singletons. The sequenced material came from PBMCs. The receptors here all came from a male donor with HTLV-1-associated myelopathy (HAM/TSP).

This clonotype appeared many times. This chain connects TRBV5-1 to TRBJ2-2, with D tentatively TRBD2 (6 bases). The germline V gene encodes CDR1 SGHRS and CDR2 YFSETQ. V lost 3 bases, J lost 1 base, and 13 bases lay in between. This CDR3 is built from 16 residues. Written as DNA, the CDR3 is TGCGCCAGCAGCTCCAAAGGGACTGTGAACACCGGGGAGCTGTTTTTT. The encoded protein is CASSSKGTVNTGELFF. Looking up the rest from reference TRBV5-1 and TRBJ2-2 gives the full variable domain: KAGVTQTPRYLIKTRGQQVTLSCSPISGHRSVSWYQQTPGQGLQFLFEYFSETQRNKGNFPGRFSGRQFSNSRSEMNVSTLELGDSALYLCASSSKGTVNTGELFFGEGSRLTVL.

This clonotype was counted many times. CDR3 protein: CASSLDGGALGNEQFF. CDR3 coding DNA: TGCGCCAGCAGCTTGGATGGGGGGGCCCTCGGCAATGAGCAGTTCTTC. The V call is TRBV5-1, the J call TRBJ2-1; D possibly corresponds to TRBD2 (7 bases). V was trimmed by 0 bases and J by 6 bases, leaving 16 bases between them. CDR1 is SGHRS and CDR2 is YFSETQ in the germline V gene. The CDR3 has 16 amino acids.

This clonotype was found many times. CDR3 in DNA: TGCGCCAGCAGCGCTAGCGGGGGGAACCAAGAGACCCAGTACTTC. The encoded protein is CASSASGGNQETQYF. The J gene is TRBJ2-5, the V gene TRBV5-1; TRBD2 matches 11 bases. The CDR3 is 15 amino acids. CDR1 and CDR2 from the germline V gene are SGHRS and YFSETQ. With V trimmed by 4 bases and J by 0 bases, 2 bases remained unmatched.

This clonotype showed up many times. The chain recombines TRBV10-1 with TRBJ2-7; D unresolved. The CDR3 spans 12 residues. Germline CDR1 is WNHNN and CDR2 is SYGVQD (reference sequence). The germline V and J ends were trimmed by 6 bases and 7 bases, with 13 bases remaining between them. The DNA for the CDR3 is TGCGCCAGCAGCGGGCCCCTTGGGGAGCAGTACTTC. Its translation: CASSGPLGEQYF.

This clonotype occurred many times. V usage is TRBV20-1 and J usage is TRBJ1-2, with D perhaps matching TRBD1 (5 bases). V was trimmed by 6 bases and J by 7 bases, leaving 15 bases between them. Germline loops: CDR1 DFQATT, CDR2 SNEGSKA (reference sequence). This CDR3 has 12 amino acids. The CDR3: CSAYGQGLGYTF. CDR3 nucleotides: TGCAGTGCATATGGGCAGGGACTTGGCTACACCTTC.

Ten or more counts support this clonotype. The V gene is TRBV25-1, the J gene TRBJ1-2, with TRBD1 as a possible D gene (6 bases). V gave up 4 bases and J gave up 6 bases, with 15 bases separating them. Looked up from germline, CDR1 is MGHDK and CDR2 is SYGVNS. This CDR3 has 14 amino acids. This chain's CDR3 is CASSALSGVHGYTF. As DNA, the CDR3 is TGTGCCAGCAGTGCCTTATCAGGGGTGCATGGCTACACCTTC.

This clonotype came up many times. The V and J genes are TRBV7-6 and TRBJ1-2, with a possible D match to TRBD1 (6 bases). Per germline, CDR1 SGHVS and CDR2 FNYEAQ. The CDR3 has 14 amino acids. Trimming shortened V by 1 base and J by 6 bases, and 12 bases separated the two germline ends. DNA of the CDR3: TGTGCCAGCAGCTTAGGAACAGGGTTCAATGGCTACACCTTC. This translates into CASSLGTGFNGYTF.

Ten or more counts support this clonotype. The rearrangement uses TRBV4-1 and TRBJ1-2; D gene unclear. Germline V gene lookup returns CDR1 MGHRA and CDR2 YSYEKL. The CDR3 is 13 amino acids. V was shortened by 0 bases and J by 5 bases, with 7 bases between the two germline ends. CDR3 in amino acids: CASSQEGGYGYTF. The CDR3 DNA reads TGCGCCAGCAGCCAAGAAGGAGGGTATGGCTACACCTTC.

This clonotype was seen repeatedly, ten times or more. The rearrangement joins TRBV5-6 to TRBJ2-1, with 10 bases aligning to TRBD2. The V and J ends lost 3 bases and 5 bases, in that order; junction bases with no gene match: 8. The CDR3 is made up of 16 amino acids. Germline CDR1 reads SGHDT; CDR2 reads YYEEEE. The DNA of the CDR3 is TGTGCCAGCAGCTGGGGAACTAGCGGGGTAAACAATGAGCAGTTCTTC. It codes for CASSWGTSGVNNEQFF.

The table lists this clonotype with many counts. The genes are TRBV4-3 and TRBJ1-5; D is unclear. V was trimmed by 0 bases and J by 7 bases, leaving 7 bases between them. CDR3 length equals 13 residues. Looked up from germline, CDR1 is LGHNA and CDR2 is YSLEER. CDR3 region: CASSQDIQQPQHF. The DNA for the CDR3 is TGCGCCAGCAGCCAAGATATACAGCAGCCCCAGCATTTT.

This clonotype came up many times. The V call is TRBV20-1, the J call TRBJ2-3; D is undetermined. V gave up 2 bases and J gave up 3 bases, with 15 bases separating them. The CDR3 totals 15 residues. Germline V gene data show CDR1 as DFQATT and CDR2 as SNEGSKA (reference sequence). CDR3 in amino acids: CSARRIGLNTDTQYF. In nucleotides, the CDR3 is TGCAGTGCTAGAAGGATAGGGTTAAATACAGATACGCAGTATTTT.

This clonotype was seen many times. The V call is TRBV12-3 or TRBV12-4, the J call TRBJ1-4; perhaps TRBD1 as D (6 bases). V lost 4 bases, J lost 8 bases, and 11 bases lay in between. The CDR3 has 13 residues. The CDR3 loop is CASSSQGWEKLFF. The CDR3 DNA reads TGTGCCAGCAGTTCTCAGGGGTGGGAAAAACTGTTTTTT.

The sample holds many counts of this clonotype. This chain's CDR3 is CASSGGQREGISPLHF. The CDR3 DNA reads TGCGCCAGCAGCGGTGGACAGAGAGAGGGGATATCACCCCTCCACTTT. The rearrangement joins TRBV5-1 to TRBJ1-6, with D possibly TRBD1 on 6 matching bases. There are 16 residues in the CDR3. The V end was cut by 4 bases, the J end by 10 bases, with 21 bases between. In germline, CDR1 is SGHRS, CDR2 YFSETQ. Looking up the rest from reference TRBV5-1 and TRBJ1-6 gives the full variable domain: KAGVTQTPRYLIKTRGQQVTLSCSPISGHRSVSWYQQTPGQGLQFLFEYFSETQRNKGNFPGRFSGRQFSNSRSEMNVSTLELGDSALYLCASSGGQREGISPLHFGNGTRLTVT.

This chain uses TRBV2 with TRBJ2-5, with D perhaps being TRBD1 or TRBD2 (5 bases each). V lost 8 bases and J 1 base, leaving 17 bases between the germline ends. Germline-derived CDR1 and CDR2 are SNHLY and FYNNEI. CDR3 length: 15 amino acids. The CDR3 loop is CASFPRDGVQETQYF. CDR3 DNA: TGTGCCAGCTTCCCACGGGACGGGGTCCAAGAGACCCAGTACTTC.

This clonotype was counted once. The CDR3 DNA sequence: TGCGCCAGCAGCACGGGACAGGGAAGCTACGAGCAGTACTTC. Residues: CASSTGQGSYEQYF. This chain uses TRBV5-1 with TRBJ2-7, with 9 bases matching TRBD1. The V gene end was trimmed by 4 bases and the J gene end by 3 bases; junction bases not matched to a gene: 5. This CDR3 region has 14 residues. Germline V gives CDR1 SGHRS, CDR2 YFSETQ.